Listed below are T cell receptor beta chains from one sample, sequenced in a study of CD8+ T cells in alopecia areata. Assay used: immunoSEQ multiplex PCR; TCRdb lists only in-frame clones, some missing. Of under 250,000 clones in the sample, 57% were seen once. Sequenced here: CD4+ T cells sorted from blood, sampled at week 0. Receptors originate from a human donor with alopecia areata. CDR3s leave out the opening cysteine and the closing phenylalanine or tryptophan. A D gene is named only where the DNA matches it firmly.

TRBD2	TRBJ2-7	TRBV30	AGRTSGTHEQY
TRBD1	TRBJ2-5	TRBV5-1	ASSTGQALQETQY
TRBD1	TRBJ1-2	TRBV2	ASSGGTGPYGYT
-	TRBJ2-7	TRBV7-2	ASSLEDLQY
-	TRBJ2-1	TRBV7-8	ASSSRAHNEQF
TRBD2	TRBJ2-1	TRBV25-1	ASSEAGAYNEQF
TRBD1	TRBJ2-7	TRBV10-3	AIRGQSYEQY
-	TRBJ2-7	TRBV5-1	ASSSGEAEQY
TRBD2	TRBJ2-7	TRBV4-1	ASSHPGTSDYEQY
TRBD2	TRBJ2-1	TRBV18	ASSPGSGRGDEQF
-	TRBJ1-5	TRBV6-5	ASSYDTNQPQH
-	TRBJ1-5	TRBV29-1	SCRKGWDQPQH
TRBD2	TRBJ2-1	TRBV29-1	RGTSGRNEQF
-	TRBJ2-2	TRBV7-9	ASSLSRGATGELF
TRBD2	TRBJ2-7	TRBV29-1	SVTGLAEDYEQY
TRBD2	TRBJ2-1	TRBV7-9	ASSPPILAGGPTEQF
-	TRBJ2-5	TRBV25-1	ASSGYPTGQQTQY
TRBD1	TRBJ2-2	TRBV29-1	SVESQGAGELF
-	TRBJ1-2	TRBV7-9	ASSQETYGYT
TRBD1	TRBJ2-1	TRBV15	ATSDRGSYNEQF
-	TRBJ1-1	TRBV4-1	ASSQEGGRANTEAF
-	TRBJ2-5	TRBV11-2	ASSLGSTETQY
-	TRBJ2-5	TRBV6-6	ASSYRRETQY
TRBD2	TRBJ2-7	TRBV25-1	ASSGSGRAYEQY
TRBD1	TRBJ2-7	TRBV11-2	ASSGQGYEQY
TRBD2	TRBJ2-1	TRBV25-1	ASRIAGPYNEQF
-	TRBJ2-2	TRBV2	ASSGSYSGNTGELF
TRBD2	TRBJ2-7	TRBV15	ATSRGSGLAGLEQY
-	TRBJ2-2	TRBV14	ASSQERLATGELF
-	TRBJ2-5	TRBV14	ASSRYRDFLQETQY
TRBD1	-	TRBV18	ASSSGTGRGYEQY
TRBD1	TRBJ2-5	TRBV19	ASSIGPGPGQQETQY
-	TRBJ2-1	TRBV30	AWSAFKGWNEQF
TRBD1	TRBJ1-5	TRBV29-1	SAVGQGTGNNQPQH
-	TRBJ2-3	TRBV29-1	SVDRGADTQY
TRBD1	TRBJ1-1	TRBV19	ASSLGQGNTEAF
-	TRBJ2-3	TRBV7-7	ASSAGYSTDTQY
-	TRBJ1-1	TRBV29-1	SVVRINTEAF
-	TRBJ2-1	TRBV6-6	ASSYSNGRNEQF